This TCR beta chain originates from a study of beta chain features in type 1 diabetes. On the study more broadly: Patients and healthy donors were similar in age, gender and cell yields. General observations from the study: Compared with healthy donors, patients appeared to share more similar naive, central memory and regulatory TCRB repertoires.

Stem cell-like memory, regulatory, central memory and naive CD4+ cells were sorted via CD45RO/CCR7/CD25/CD127/CD95/CD27. The sequenced template was cDNA made from the entire isolated RNA. There were several million reads on average in the naive, central memory and regulatory T cell samples. Method: immunoSEQ multiplex PCR; TCRdb's copy keeps in-frame clones and lacks some. The repertoire consists of about 360,000 clones, with roughly 12% occurring once and the leading ten covering approximately 0.015%. Germline V gene lookup returns CDR1 SNHLY and CDR2 FYNNEI. The CDR3 totals 13 residues. V lost 1 base, J lost 5 bases, and 8 bases lay in between. This clone was recorded a few times. Its antigen is unknown.

The sample consisted of naive CD4+ T cells from blood. This rearrangement joins TRBV2 to TRBJ1-2; TRBD1 might be the D (5 bases). This sequence was found in a man aged 18-30 years in good health. The CDR3 region is CASSEGGSYGYTF. The CDR3 nucleotides read TGTGCCAGCAGTGAAGGGGGCAGTTATGGCTACACCTTC.